This T cell receptor beta chain came from a study of lymphopenia after photon versus proton radiotherapy. Regarding the study as a whole: Post-nadir TCR diversity decline inversely tracked overall survival among those who died. Under photons, naive T cells and diversity fell while effector/memory populations rose. Better survival with proton therapy was suggested as possible, not demonstrated. After lymphocyte nadir, photon-treated repertoires showed oligoclonal expansion, especially CD8+ Temra.

The CDR3 covers 16 residues. CDR1 is SGHTA and CDR2 is FQGNSA in the germline V gene. Losses at the gene ends were 2 bases for V and 2 bases for J; bases not matched to a gene: 5. The repertoire was sequenced with immunoSEQ multiplex PCR; TCRdb's copy has only in-frame clones and lacks some. The sample comprises about 160,000 clones, more than 85% of which are singletons, and about 4.7% rests with the top ten. A note on this clone: Its target is not known.

The origin of this receptor is a man in his forties or fifties with gastric cancer. The specimen comprised peripheral blood, sampled from a patient treated with photon-based radiotherapy. The chain combines TRBV7-2 with TRBJ1-3, with TRBD1 matching 8 bases. CDR3 protein: CASSLIQGATGNTIYF. The CDR3 nucleotides read TGTGCCAGCAGCTTAATCCAGGGGGCGACTGGAAACACCATATATTTT.